The present T cell receptor (beta chain) was sequenced within a study of cytomegalovirus exposure and HLA in healthy donors. The data were produced by immunoSEQ multiplex PCR, yet TCRdb's version contains in-frame clones alone and is incomplete. The sample yields more than 85,000 clones, approximately 93% seen once. This clone was seen only once. The target antigen is unknown. Germline V gene data show CDR1 as MNHNY and CDR2 as SVGAGI (reference sequence). V was pared by 9 bases and J by 7 bases, with 6 bases of the junction left unmatched. The CDR3 is 12 residues long. Study-level points and caveats: The study flagged around 160 TCR beta chains as cytomegalovirus-associated. Reports described diagnosis of cytomegalovirus status by the classifier as highly specific and sensitive.

The source of this sequence is a woman aged 30 to 39 in good health and CMV-seropositive. Sample: PBMCs. The rearrangement links TRBV6-6 to TRBJ1-5, with 7 bases matching TRBD1. Written as DNA, the CDR3 is TGTGCCAGTAAACAGGGGAGCCAGCCCCAGCATTTT. It specifies CASKQGSQPQHF.